These T cell receptor beta chains were read from a single sample in a study of early T cells in non-severe SARS-CoV-2 infection. TCRdb itself ran the 5' RACE reads through MiXCR, one entry per CDR3 protein. The sample holds about 77,000 distinct CDR3 sequences, 16% seen once. Sequences were obtained from whole blood. These TCRs come from an adult who was a healthcare worker with PCR-confirmed SARS-CoV-2 infection or an uninfected control (not recorded which). Both conserved end residues are part of each CDR3. Each record gives: V gene, J gene, D gene, clone size, CDR3 DNA, CDR3 protein. A D gene is named only where the DNA matches it firmly. Expanded clones are given a class, and other clones once, few, many or no size at all.

TRBV5-1	TRBJ2-2	.	few	TGCGCCAGCAGGCCTAGGGGATTCCTGAACACCGGGGAGCTGTTTTTT	CASRPRGFLNTGELFF
TRBV12-2	TRBJ1-6	.	few	TGTGCAAGTCGCGGGGACCAAACGTACCCCAATTCACCCCTCCACTTT	CASRGDQTYPNSPLHF
TRBV25-1	TRBJ2-7	.	.	TGTGCCAGCAGTGAATCGGTGTCTGGACCGCTGCTCTCCTACGAGCAGTACTTC	CASSESVSGPLLSYEQYF
TRBV6-1	TRBJ2-3	.	few	TGTGCCAGTAGCGCCGGACAGATAAGCACAGATACGCAGTATTTT	CASSAGQISTDTQYF
TRBV12-3/TRBV12-4	TRBJ2-3	.	.	TGTGCCAGCAGTACTCGGGGGGCCGGACTAGATACGCAGTATTTT	CASSTRGAGLDTQYF
TRBV7-9	TRBJ1-1	.	few	TGTGCCAGCAGCTCCACCCGGCCAGGTACTATTGAAGCTTTCTTT	CASSSTRPGTIEAFF
TRBV12-3/TRBV12-4	TRBJ2-5	.	.	TGTGCCAGCACCGACCTAACCCGGACCCAGTACTTC	CASTDLTRTQYF
TRBV5-1	TRBJ2-5	TRBD2	.	TGCGCCAGCAGCTCCGGACTAGCGGGAGTAGAGACCCAGTACTTC	CASSSGLAGVETQYF
TRBV10-2	TRBJ1-1	.	.	TGCGCCACCCGGGACGGAGACACTGAAGCTTTCTTT	CATRDGDTEAFF
TRBV5-1	TRBJ1-1	.	few	TGCGCCAGCAGCTTGGGAGGGCGGATGAACACTGAAGCTTTCTTT	CASSLGGRMNTEAFF
TRBV29-1	TRBJ1-4	.	.	TGCAGCGTCCAAACGCATACTGTCTTTAATGAAAAACTGTTTTTT	CSVQTHTVFNEKLFF
TRBV14	TRBJ2-2	.	.	TGTGCCAGCAGCTACACAGCTTCCACCTACACCGGGGAGCTGTTTTTT	CASSYTASTYTGELFF
TRBV5-1	TRBJ1-5	.	few	TGCGCCAGCAGCGCCGGACACGACAATCAGCCCCAGCATTTT	CASSAGHDNQPQHF
TRBV7-9	TRBJ1-1	.	many	TGTGCCAGCAGCCTTACGGGCTACACTGAAGCTTTCTTT	CASSLTGYTEAFF
TRBV12-3/TRBV12-4	TRBJ2-5	.	few	TGTGCCAGCAGTTTCCGCGGTAGCGTCCGCGAGACCCAGTACTTC	CASSFRGSVRETQYF
TRBV10-2	TRBJ2-1	.	few	TGCGCCAGCTTCGACCGGTGGGAGCAGTTCTTC	CASFDRWEQFF
TRBV7-9	TRBJ2-1	TRBD2	.	TGTGCCAGCAGCAACACTGGACTAGCGGGTCGGAGCTCCTACAATGAGCAGTTCTTC	CASSNTGLAGRSSYNEQFF
TRBV4-1	TRBJ2-7	.	once	TGCGCCAGCAGCCTGAGCGCCAGCTACGAGCAGTACTTC	CASSLSASYEQYF
TRBV19	TRBJ2-7	.	few	TGTGCCAGTAGTATAGAGCCCCGGGACGGAGAGACCTACGAGCAGTACTTC	CASSIEPRDGETYEQYF
TRBV28	TRBJ2-4	TRBD1	.	TGTGCCAGCAGTTTCCGGAACAGGGGCGAAGCCAAAAACATTCAGTACTTC	CASSFRNRGEAKNIQYF